The present TCR beta chain was sequenced within a study of cytomegalovirus exposure and HLA in healthy donors (dated by TCRdb to about 2017). Describing the broader study: In an earlier analysis of approximately 640 of the donors, 276 Gb of sequence data and 117 million unique TCR beta sequences from 150 million to 200 million T cells were reported. Around 320 gigabases of sequencing data and approximately 84 million unique TCR sequences were included in an early release covering 500 to 750 HLA-typed donors. Among the roughly 400 genotyped donors, about 85% belonged to the genetic ancestry cluster associated with self-reported Caucasian donors. The aim of the study was to test whether cataloging public T cell receptors could identify signatures of past pathogen exposure. The T cell repertoires of 666 subjects were profiled by immunosequencing and related to cytomegalovirus serostatus. Along with the approximately 620-subject first cohort, a separate validation cohort of approximately 110 different subjects was used. To predict cytomegalovirus infection status, the study combined high-throughput TCR immunosequencing, statistical association of individual TCRs with disease status, and machine learning. To study patterns of TCR occurrence, a later analysis re-analyzed previously published TCR beta repertoires from just over 650 donors and added high-resolution HLA genotyping. The later analysis used no new phenotypic data to find candidate immune exposures, relying instead on TCR beta sequences and their occurrence across donors. To decide whether each TCR beta V gene segment behaved as functional or pseudogenic, an earlier analysis of some 600 of the donors relied on high-throughput TCR beta sequencing. Donor age, sex, ethnicity and CMV serostatus were collected together with the repertoire data. In a later genetic analysis, genome-wide SNP genotypes for about 55% of the roughly 670 donors were used, and that subset was treated as a discovery cohort. Every repertoire in the discovery cohort had been generated on one and the same sequencing platform. HLA typing included class I and class II loci at four-digit resolution. The number of typed donors differed by locus: about 620-640 for A, B, C, DRB1 and DQB1; approximately 520 for DQA1; some 590 for DPA1; and some 430 for DPB1. Because of strong linkage in the cohort, five DR-DQ haplotypes were treated as single units for association and clustering. Across about 380 genotyped donors of the cohort, an average of approximately 200,000 unique TCR beta nucleotide sequences per donor were sequenced, and roughly 18% of those sequences were non-productive.

The germline V gene gives CDR1 as SGHTA and CDR2 as FQGTGA. Inclusive of the bounding cysteine and phenylalanine, the CDR3 is 14 residues long. The kept DNA is CDR3 alone, 42 bases in frame from the first base. V is cut back by 2 bases and J by 2 bases, with 1 base in the junction unmatched. General study outcomes and caveats: In the study, around 160 TCR beta chains were listed as associated with cytomegalovirus. Because HLA typing was unavailable for some donors at each locus, only the typed subset was used in association tests. A later analysis found that TCR association rates varied across HLA loci, with DRB1 alleles showing the most associated TCRs and HLA-C alleles the fewest. Immune exposure information for the cohort was limited to CMV serostatus. In a later analysis, HLA-associated TCR beta chains showed more clonal expansion and lower generation probabilities than non-associated chains that were equally common. Several of the top co-occurrence clusters appeared to be linked to parvovirus B19, influenza, CMV and Epstein-Barr virus, according to a later analysis. The classifier was reported to diagnose cytomegalovirus status with high specificity and sensitivity in both the original and validation cohorts. Some IMGT-functional V segments, including TRBV6-2 and TRBV6-3, could not be told apart with the 87-base-pair reads, so those segments were excluded. A later analysis associated about 18,000 TCR beta sequences with specific HLA alleles at a false discovery rate of 0.05. Linkage disequilibrium might explain the correlated functional status among segregating V segments, but an unknown experimental factor could not be excluded. Sequencing depth was assumed to be roughly uniform across donors in the presence/absence analyses, though that assumption may not hold. Because counts were too low, about 18 rarely observed V segments, including chromosome 9 orphons, were excluded from the earlier analysis of fewer than 650 of the donors. The authors suggested that the approach could potentially be generalized to other disease states and immunological phenotypes. Broadly in line with IMGT annotations, most TCR beta V segments showed up in productive rearrangements about 87% or about 30% of the time in an earlier analysis of 450 to 600 of the donors. In a later genetic analysis, fewer N-insertions in productive TCRs were reported among donors in an Asian-associated ancestry cluster than the roughly 670-donor mean. A few of the identified cytomegalovirus-associated TCR beta chains were confirmed in vitro to be specific for cytomegalovirus antigens. According to a later analysis, most CMV-associated TCR beta chains appeared to be HLA-restricted, and the HLA associations seemed to be driven largely by CMV exposure. Most TCR sequences were observed very rarely across donors, whereas some public TCRs were present in many individuals. This cohort had only TCR beta chains sequenced, and the lack of alpha or paired-chain data limited which features could be detected. A cluster of highly shared sequence variants was judged likely to represent a technical artifact of the sequencing pipeline. A further reported finding was that TCR beta sequences accurately predicted the HLA-A and HLA-B alleles for most subjects in the first cohort. An association between a missense DCLRE1C variant and V-gene and J-gene trimming of TCR beta chains was found in a later genetic analysis and replicated in an independent cohort. When HLA alleles, especially DR and DQ, strongly co-occurred, attributing TCR associations to individual alleles was difficult.

The cohort comprised some 680 healthy bone marrow donors. All cohort members were sampled while nominally healthy, although unrecorded immune exposures were likely present. The donor tested CMV seronegative and was one of the 352 seronegative cohort members. Every donor gave a peripheral blood sample, and the peripheral blood mononuclear cells from that sample were used for TCR beta sequencing. The Qiagen DNeasy Blood Extraction Kit was used to extract genomic DNA from the blood cell samples. The library came from the immunoSEQ multiplex PCR assay. The multiplex PCR relied on a mix of 60 forward primers for TCR Vbeta segments and 13 reverse primers for TCR Jbeta segments. The CDR3 region of rearranged TCR beta genes was amplified from genomic DNA by a multiplex PCR assay. The Illumina HiSeq System was used to sequence the amplified TCR beta libraries as 87-base-pair reads. In the original analysis: In a later analysis, roughly 80 million unique TCR beta chains were counted across the 690 or so repertoires, and some 10 million of these chains were shared by at least two donors. Raw reads were error-corrected and collapsed into unique sequences with a nearest-neighbor algorithm that merged closely related sequences to remove PCR and sequencing errors. To assign V, D and J gene segments, CDR3 sequences were aligned to IMGT reference sequences. For a sequence to be retained, a match of at least six nucleotides to both a V gene segment and a J gene segment was required. Rearrangements were called productive when the CDR3 lacked stop codons and stayed in frame with V and J; all others were non-productive. Following IMGT convention, CDR3 was defined as the stretch from the second conserved V-encoded cysteine up to the conserved J-encoded phenylalanine. The earlier analysis of 587 of the donors excluded sequences that lacked an unambiguous match to a single V gene segment. An earlier analysis of several hundred of the donors called V segments functional above 56.7% productive rearrangements and segregating when the between-donor standard deviation exceeded 5%. A statistical classification framework was built for diagnosing cytomegalovirus status from the catalog of TCR beta chain sequences. In a later analysis, TCR nucleotide sequences were compared against IMGT/GENE-DB human TR gene sequences so that V and J genes could be assigned. The TCRdist pipeline was used in a later analysis to assign CDR3 sequences and most-parsimonious VDJ recombination scenarios. In a later analysis, every TCR beta chain was defined by the combination of its CDR3 amino acid sequence and its V-gene family, and reads without a unique V-gene family were dropped. To address suspected cross-contamination and a sequencing artifact, a later analysis removed a few hundred highly shared, low-generation-probability nucleotide sequences. In a later analysis, a clonal expansion index was calculated for each public chain from normalized within-repertoire ranks of inferred template counts. Generation probabilities in a later analysis came from a VDJ recombination model fitted to out-of-frame rearrangements, and those results were checked against IGoR. In a later analysis, TCR-TCR, TCR-HLA and TCR-CMV co-occurrence was scored with hypergeometric tests, and a repertoire-size bias correction was applied to TCR pairs. False discovery rates were estimated in a later analysis by permuting HLA or CMV assignments 20 times. In a later analysis, co-occurring TCRs were grouped using DBSCAN, with TCRdist sequence similarity added in when clustering inside HLA-allele-positive subsets. Co-occurrence clustering excluded repertoires with fewer than 30,000 or more than 120,000 public chains, plus five with anomalous nucleotide sharing. The source is immuneACCESS, and TCRdb retained only in-frame sequences with V and J called. Part of the clones is not carried over; for the studies checked, unresolved V genes explain less than half of this, and the remainder is unexplained. That table gives V, J and clone size, and the DNA gave D and trimming. This sample comprises around 30,000 clones, around 40% of them detected only once. The leading ten clones occupy around 2% of the sample.

On this clone itself: No antigen is known for it. No much larger clonotype is one base removed from it; base qualities were not supplied. This specimen includes other DNA sequences encoding the same CDR3.

The receptor was isolated from a woman aged 45 to 65 in good health and CMV-seronegative. The sequencing input was PBMCs. The sequence links TRBV7-3 to TRBJ2-5, and TRBD1 matches 8 of the central bases. The CDR3 protein is CASSLGTGQETQYF. The bases read TGTGCCAGCAGCTTAGGGACAGGACAAGAGACCCAGTACTTC.